These T cell receptor beta chains were read from a single sample in a study of T-cell memory formation after mild COVID-19. From the 5' RACE reads, TCRdb called clonotypes with MiXCR, one entry per CDR3 protein. The sample includes some 130,000 distinct CDR3 sequences, roughly 15% seen only once; the top ten take approximately 15%. The sequenced sample consisted of PBMCs or a T cell subset sorted from them (not recorded which). The receptors were gathered from an adult woman who had mild COVID-19 (a few samples of this study predate the infection). Cell type and time point are not known. Each CDR3 is given with its conserved first and last residue. Fields, in order: J gene, D gene, V gene, clone size, CDR3 DNA, CDR3 protein. A D gene is named only where the DNA matches it firmly. Size tells how often a clone was seen (once, few, many) or the class of an expanded clone, and some rows leave it out.

j_call: TRBJ2-1
d_call: -
v_call: TRBV7-2
clone_size: -
cdr3_nt: TGTGCCAGCAGCTTAACACCGGACAGTTACAATGAGCAGTTCTTC
cdr3_aa: CASSLTPDSYNEQFF

j_call: TRBJ2-7
d_call: -
v_call: TRBV5-1
clone_size: many
cdr3_nt: TGCGCCAGCAGCTCGAACTACCAAGGGGGGCGTGAGCAGTACTTC
cdr3_aa: CASSSNYQGGREQYF

j_call: TRBJ2-7
d_call: -
v_call: TRBV11-3
clone_size: -
cdr3_nt: TGTGCCAGCAGCTTAGTCAATCACGAGCAGTACTTC
cdr3_aa: CASSLVNHEQYF

j_call: TRBJ2-3
d_call: -
v_call: TRBV4-1
clone_size: -
cdr3_nt: TGCGCCAGCAGCCCCCCGACGGGCCCAGATACGCAGTATTTT
cdr3_aa: CASSPPTGPDTQYF

j_call: TRBJ2-2
d_call: TRBD1
v_call: TRBV25-1
clone_size: -
cdr3_nt: TGTGCCAGCAGTATTGGACAGGTTGAAACCGGGGAGCTGTTTTTT
cdr3_aa: CASSIGQVETGELFF

j_call: TRBJ1-2
d_call: -
v_call: TRBV5-1
clone_size: -
cdr3_nt: TGCGCCAGCAGCTCCGAAACAGGGTACTATGGCTACACCTTC
cdr3_aa: CASSSETGYYGYTF

j_call: TRBJ2-5
d_call: -
v_call: TRBV7-9
clone_size: few
cdr3_nt: TGTGCCAGCAGCCGGGCATATCAAGAGACCCAGTACTTC
cdr3_aa: CASSRAYQETQYF

j_call: TRBJ2-3
d_call: -
v_call: TRBV7-2
clone_size: -
cdr3_nt: TGTGCCAGCAGCCCTCGGGCTAGCACAGATACGCAGTATTTT
cdr3_aa: CASSPRASTDTQYF

j_call: TRBJ2-3
d_call: TRBD2
v_call: TRBV12-3/TRBV12-4
clone_size: few
cdr3_nt: TGTGCCAGCAGCGGGACTAGCGGGAGTTCAGATACGCAGTATTTT
cdr3_aa: CASSGTSGSSDTQYF

j_call: TRBJ2-3
d_call: TRBD2
v_call: TRBV29-1
clone_size: few
cdr3_nt: TGCAGCGTTGTAAGCGGGGGCACAGATACGCAGTATTTT
cdr3_aa: CSVVSGGTDTQYF

j_call: TRBJ2-3
d_call: TRBD2
v_call: TRBV7-2
clone_size: -
cdr3_nt: TGTGCCAGCAGCAAGACTAGCGGGAGACAAGATACGCAGTATTTT
cdr3_aa: CASSKTSGRQDTQYF

j_call: TRBJ2-1
d_call: -
v_call: TRBV12-3/TRBV12-4
clone_size: few
cdr3_nt: TGTGCCAGCAGCCATGGGACCAACAATGAGCAGTTCTTC
cdr3_aa: CASSHGTNNEQFF

j_call: TRBJ2-7
d_call: TRBD1
v_call: TRBV5-1
clone_size: few
cdr3_nt: TGCGCCAGCAGCCTTGGGGACAGAGACTACGAGCAGTACTTC
cdr3_aa: CASSLGDRDYEQYF

j_call: TRBJ1-2
d_call: -
v_call: TRBV5-1
clone_size: -
cdr3_nt: TGCGCCAGCTCCTCTCAACAGGGACCCAACTATGGCTACACCTTC
cdr3_aa: CASSSQQGPNYGYTF

j_call: TRBJ2-1
d_call: -
v_call: TRBV6-2/TRBV6-3
clone_size: -
cdr3_nt: TGTGCCAGCACTCCGACTCGTTACAATGAGCAGTTCTTC
cdr3_aa: CASTPTRYNEQFF

j_call: TRBJ2-7
d_call: -
v_call: TRBV7-9
clone_size: -
cdr3_nt: TGTGCCAGCAGCCGGGACCTCTGGGAGCAGTACTTC
cdr3_aa: CASSRDLWEQYF

j_call: TRBJ1-2
d_call: -
v_call: TRBV7-9
clone_size: -
cdr3_nt: TGTGCCAGCAGCCCGGGGCTACGAGCTGGCTACACCTTC
cdr3_aa: CASSPGLRAGYTF

j_call: TRBJ2-3
d_call: -
v_call: TRBV30
clone_size: -
cdr3_nt: TGTGCCTGGAGTCGACAGGCAATCACAGATACGCAGTATTTT
cdr3_aa: CAWSRQAITDTQYF

j_call: TRBJ1-2
d_call: -
v_call: TRBV7-2
clone_size: -
cdr3_nt: TGTGCCAGCAGCTTAGAACAGCTCTATGGCTACACCTTC
cdr3_aa: CASSLEQLYGYTF

j_call: TRBJ2-7
d_call: TRBD1
v_call: TRBV6-5
clone_size: -
cdr3_nt: TGTGCCAGCAGGGGACAGGGGGCGAATCGGGCCTACGAGCAGTACTTC
cdr3_aa: CASRGQGANRAYEQYF

j_call: TRBJ2-5
d_call: -
v_call: TRBV12-3/TRBV12-4
clone_size: few
cdr3_nt: TGTGCCAGCAGTTCTTCAGGGATTGGATTTGAGACCCAGTACTTC
cdr3_aa: CASSSSGIGFETQYF

j_call: TRBJ2-1
d_call: -
v_call: TRBV9
clone_size: few
cdr3_nt: TGTGCCAGCAGCGCCAGCGGGGCAGGGGTCGGGGATGAGCAGTTCTTC
cdr3_aa: CASSASGAGVGDEQFF

j_call: TRBJ2-7
d_call: TRBD1
v_call: TRBV7-9
clone_size: few
cdr3_nt: TGTGCCAGCAGCTCCCAATGGACAGGGGTTCGCGAGCAGTACTTC
cdr3_aa: CASSSQWTGVREQYF